A single sample is the source of the 11 T cell receptor beta chains below, sequenced in a study of blood T cell repertoires in COVID-19 (dated by TCRdb to the early 2020s). Receptors were amplified or captured by the immunoSEQ multiplex PCR assay. TCRdb obtained this table from immuneACCESS and retained in-frame rearrangements with V and J assigned. These tables miss some clones; where compared with another copy, unresolved V genes account for less than half of the shortfall, and the remainder is unexplained. Across this sample there are about 170,000 clones, with around four fifths seen only once. The top ten constitute around 8.4% of the sample. The sequenced sample consisted of peripheral blood. These receptors came from a woman aged 80 or older with COVID-19, enrolled during active disease.

This clone was recorded only once. The chain combines TRBV4-2 with TRBJ2-7; 11 bases match TRBD2. Germline CDR1 is LGHNA and CDR2 is YNFKEQ. Losses at the gene ends were 0 bases for V and 5 bases for J; bases not matched to a gene: 12. The CDR3 spans 18 residues. This chain's CDR3 is CASSQDWVAGGWENEQYF. The CDR3 DNA reads as TGTGCCAGCAGCCAAGATTGGGTAGCGGGAGGGTGGGAAAACGAGCAGTACTTC.

The V call is TRBV6-1, the J call TRBJ1-5; D unclear. V was pared by 3 bases and J by 4 bases, with 7 bases between. Germline V gene sequence: CDR1 MNHNS, CDR2 SASEGT. CDR3 length: 13 residues. This chain's CDR3 is CASSEISNQPQHF. The CDR3 nucleotides read TGTGCCAGCAGTGAGATTAGTAATCAGCCCCAGCATTTT.

Concerning this clone itself: At one of its ends the junction is not consistent with the germline gene, which may arise from a read error. V gene TRBV7-7 combines with J gene TRBJ2-3; TRBD2 might be the D (6 bases). CDR1 and CDR2 from the germline V gene are SSHAT and FNYEAQ (reference sequence). This CDR3 is built from 15 residues. The CDR3 region is CASSLAATFTDTQYF. CDR3 bases: TGTGCTAGCAGCTTAGCGGCCACCTTCACAGATACGCAGTATTTT.

This clone turned up a few times. The chain links TRBV7-2 to TRBJ1-6; 9 bases line up with TRBD1. CDR1 is SGHTA, CDR2 FQGNSA, per germline. The CDR3 totals 16 residues. The J segment lost 7 bases and the V segment lost 5 bases, leaving 9 bases of the junction unmatched. The CDR3: CASSPRTGASNSPLHF. DNA of the CDR3: TGTGCCAGCAGCCCACGGACAGGGGCTTCCAATTCACCCCTCCACTTT.

The V and J genes are TRBV27 and TRBJ1-1; possibly TRBD1 for D (5 bases). The V end was cut by 6 bases, the J end by 5 bases, with 16 bases between. This CDR3 has 14 residues. The germline V gene has CDR1 MNHEY and CDR2 SMNVEV (reference sequence). CDR3 bases: TGTGCCAGCAGGTCTTTAGGGGTTAGTACTGAAGCTTTCTTT. Its protein is CASRSLGVSTEAFF.

The genes are TRBV4-1 and TRBJ2-3; TRBD2 might be the D (5 bases). The CDR3 is made up of 14 amino acids. The germline V gene encodes CDR1 MGHRA and CDR2 YSYEKL. The V gene lost 3 bases and the J gene lost 10 bases, with 17 bases spanning the gap. The CDR3 DNA follows: TGCGCCAGCAGCCAGGGTTCACTAGTCTTAGCGCAGTATTTT. It yields the protein CASSQGSLVLAQYF.

V gene TRBV2 combines with J gene TRBJ1-1; 9 nucleotides line up with TRBD1. This CDR3 contains 15 residues. V shed 6 bases and J 1 base; nucleotides not matched to a gene: 6. Germline V gene data show CDR1 as SNHLY and CDR2 as FYNNEI. CDR3 region: CASRARTGANTEAFF. DNA for the CDR3: TGTGCCAGCAGAGCGAGGACAGGGGCGAACACTGAAGCTTTCTTT.

The rearrangement links TRBV6-5 to TRBJ1-4; the D gene is possibly TRBD1 (6 bases). Germline CDR1 reads MNHEY; CDR2 reads SVGAGI. This CDR3 has 16 amino acids. The V gene lost 4 bases and the J gene lost 2 bases, with 14 bases spanning the gap. CDR3 sequence: CASSSSGTSTNEKLFF. The DNA of the CDR3 is TGTGCCAGCAGTTCTTCCGGGACAAGTACTAATGAAAAACTGTTTTTT.

This clone has a single count. This chain joins TRBV5-5 and TRBJ2-5; 15 nucleotides agree with TRBD2. The CDR3 sequence is 16 residues long. Germline V lookup: CDR1 SGHKS, CDR2 YYEKEE (reference sequence). J was trimmed by 2 bases and V by 4 bases; bases with no gene match: 3. This CDR3 is CASSEGLAGGQETQYF. The DNA for the CDR3 is TGTGCCAGCAGCGAGGGACTAGCGGGGGGACAAGAGACCCAGTACTTC.

A few counts support this clone. The chain joins TRBV27 to TRBJ2-5; no clear D. V dropped 5 bases and J dropped 9 bases, with 19 bases sitting between them. Germline values: CDR1 MNHEY, CDR2 SMNVEV (reference sequence). CDR3 size: 14 residues. The CDR3: CASSHSTRIGAQYF. The CDR3 DNA follows: TGTGCCAGCAGTCATTCGACACGGATTGGCGCCCAGTACTTC.

The chain carries TRBV12-3 or TRBV12-4 and TRBJ2-1; TRBD2 aligns across 7 bases. This CDR3 is 12 amino acids long. Trimming removed 6 bases from V and 9 bases from J; junction bases left unmatched: 5. This CDR3 is CASSQSGGEQFF. The CDR3 DNA reads TGTGCCAGCAGCCAATCGGGGGGTGAGCAGTTCTTC.